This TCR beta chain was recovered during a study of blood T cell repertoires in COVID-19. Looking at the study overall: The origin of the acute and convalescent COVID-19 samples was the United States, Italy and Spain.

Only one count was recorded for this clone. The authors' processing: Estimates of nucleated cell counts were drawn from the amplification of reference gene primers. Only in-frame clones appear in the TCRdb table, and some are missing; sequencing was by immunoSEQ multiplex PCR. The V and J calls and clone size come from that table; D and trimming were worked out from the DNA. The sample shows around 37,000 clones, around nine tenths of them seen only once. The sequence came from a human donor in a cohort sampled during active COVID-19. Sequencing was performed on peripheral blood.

The CDR3 nucleotides are TGTGCCAGCTGTGGTGGGACTGGGGAGGGGGGCTACACCTTC. Its translation is CASCGGTGEGGYTF. This chain uses TRBV6-4 with TRBJ1-2; the D gene is possibly TRBD1 (5 bases). CDR1 is MRHNA, CDR2 SNTAGT, per germline. V lost 8 bases to trimming and J lost 8 bases, with 21 bases between them. CDR3 length: 14 amino acids.